Following are 29 T cell receptor beta chains from one sample sequenced in a study of graft-versus-host responses after intestinal transplantation. The protocol was immunoSEQ multiplex PCR, while the TCRdb copy is restricted to in-frame clones and leaves out a portion. The sample contains some 19,000 clones, over 40% of which appear only once. Irradiated, violet-dye-labeled stimulators (about 200,000) were plated alongside about 200,000 CFSE-labeled responders. The sample in question was alloreactive CD8+ T cells from a mixed lymphocyte reaction culture, obtained before intestinal transplant. The subset here: CFSE-low proliferating T cells sorted from roughly 6-day pre-transplant mixed lymphocyte reaction (GvH or HvG direction). Receptor source: a human patient who received an intestinal transplant.

As concerns this clone: This sequence may be a read error, since a much larger clone differs from it by one base. The chain carries TRBV6-5 and TRBJ2-1, with 10 bases aligning to TRBD2. Germline V gene data show CDR1 as MNHEY and CDR2 as SVGAGI. The CDR3 sequence is 14 residues long. With 6 bases clipped from V and 5 bases from J, the junction kept 4 bases outside the gene matches. CDR3 coding DNA: TGTGCCAGCAGCTCGGGACTAGCGCACAATGAGCAGTTCTTC. Amino acid sequence: CASSSGLAHNEQFF.

The rearrangement links TRBV11-2 to TRBJ2-7, with 10 bases that match TRBD1. This CDR3 region has 18 residues. Germline V gives CDR1 SGHAT, CDR2 FQNNGV. After removal of 4 bases from V and 1 base from J, the junction contained 13 bases not matched to a gene. The CDR3 loop is CASSSKSLLGQGSYEQYF. CDR3 bases: TGTGCCAGCAGCTCAAAGAGCCTGTTGGGACAGGGGTCCTACGAGCAGTACTTC.

A few counts support this clone. The chain uses TRBV6-1 and TRBJ1-2; D is possibly TRBD1 (6 bases). Germline CDR1 reads MNHNS; CDR2 reads SASEGT. The CDR3 sequence is 12 residues long. V lost 6 bases and J 5 bases, leaving 10 bases between the germline ends. CDR3 sequence reads: CASSQRGYGYTF. The CDR3 bases are TGTGCCAGCAGCCAAAGGGGGTATGGCTACACCTTC.

This clone was detected only a few times. The J gene is TRBJ2-2, the V gene TRBV6-4, with a weak D call TRBD1 (7 bases). Germline CDR1 reads MRHNA; CDR2 reads SNTAGT. Trimming left V 6 bases short and J 6 bases short, with 14 bases between. This CDR3 is 14 amino acids long. The CDR3 bases are TGTGCCAGCAGGACAGGGAGGTTGGCCGGGGAGCTGTTTTTT. Its protein product is CASRTGRLAGELFF.

V and J are TRBV5-1 and TRBJ2-2; D is perhaps TRBD1 (5 bases). Germline assignment: CDR1 SGHRS and CDR2 YFSETQ. Trimming pared 0 bases from V and 6 bases from J, leaving 9 bases between. The CDR3 runs 14 residues. The CDR3 is CASSLVAGSGELFF. CDR3 DNA: TGCGCCAGCAGCTTGGTCGCAGGGTCCGGGGAGCTGTTTTTT.

This clone was detected a few times. The chain employs TRBV28 and TRBJ2-7, with D possibly being TRBD1 (7 bases). Germline V gives CDR1 MDHEN, CDR2 SYDVKM. V lost 7 bases and J lost 7, with 14 bases in between. This CDR3 region has 12 residues. The chain's CDR3 is CASMEGAREQYF. CDR3 bases: TGTGCCAGCATGGAGGGGGCGCGGGAGCAGTACTTC.

The chain has TRBV7-8 and TRBJ2-5; TRBD2 matches 11 bases. CDR3 length: 15 residues. J lost 5 bases, V lost 1 base, and 3 bases had no gene match. Germline V lookup: CDR1 SGHVS, CDR2 FQNEAQ. The CDR3 region has the DNA TGTGCCAGCAGCTTAGTACTAGCGGGAGTCGAGACCCAGTACTTC. Its protein is CASSLVLAGVETQYF.

CDR3 bases: TGCAGCGTTGACTCGGGGAGGACTGAAGCTTTCTTT. This sequence encodes CSVDSGRTEAFF. The J gene is TRBJ1-1, the V gene TRBV29-1; D not resolved. Germline assignment: CDR1 SQVTM and CDR2 ANQGSEA. V dropped 3 bases and J dropped 5 bases, with 10 bases sitting between them. The CDR3 contains 12 residues.

This chain connects TRBV6-5 to TRBJ2-3; D gene unclear. This CDR3 region has 13 residues. Per the germline V gene, CDR1 is MNHEY and CDR2 is SVGAGI. V was trimmed by 2 bases and J by 6 bases, leaving 9 bases between them. Here the CDR3 reads CASSYIGADTQYF. DNA of the CDR3: TGTGCCAGCAGTTACATAGGAGCCGATACGCAGTATTTT.

This clone was counted between two and nine times. The chain uses TRBV2 and TRBJ1-5, with D possibly being TRBD1 (5 bases). The germline CDR1 and CDR2 sequences are SNHLY and FYNNEI. V lost 2 bases, J lost 4 bases, and 9 bases lay in between. The length of the CDR3 is 14 residues. The CDR3 spells CASSENGGNQPQHF. CDR3 coding DNA: TGTGCCAGCAGTGAAAACGGGGGGAATCAGCCCCAGCATTTT. The whole variable domain, remainder taken from reference TRBV2 and TRBJ1-5, is EPEVTQTPSHQVTQMGQEVILRCVPISNHLYFYWYRQILGQKVEFLVSFYNNEISEKSEIFDDQFSVERPDGSNFTLKIRSTKLEDSAMYFCASSENGGNQPQHFGDGTRLSIL.

This clone was seen a few times. The genes are TRBV7-9 and TRBJ1-2; D not certain. Germline lookup yields CDR1 SEHNR and CDR2 FQNEAQ (reference sequence). The CDR3 runs to 13 residues. Trimming shortened V by 1 base and J by 6 bases, and 9 bases separated the two germline ends. The CDR3 loop is CASSLGAGDGYTF. The CDR3 DNA is TGTGCCAGCAGCTTAGGAGCAGGAGATGGCTACACCTTC.

The rearrangement links TRBV7-2 to TRBJ1-2; the D is unclear. Deletions cut 1 base from V and 4 bases from J, with 19 bases between. The CDR3 covers 17 residues. The germline CDR1 and CDR2 sequences are SGHTA and FQGNSA. CDR3 nucleotides: TGTGCCAGCAGCTTAGTCCCTGACCCCACCTCGCTCTATGGCTACACCTTC. It is translated as CASSLVPDPTSLYGYTF.

The sample holds a few counts of this clone. The chain carries TRBV19 and TRBJ2-3; D is unclear. Germline-derived CDR1 and CDR2 are LNHDA and SQIVND (reference sequence). The CDR3 is 16 residues long. The V and J ends lost 3 bases and 6 bases respectively, with 19 bases between them. CDR3 DNA: TGTGCCAGTAGTATTTTCAGCGCAGCCAGTCGGGATACGCAGTATTTT. This gives the protein CASSIFSAASRDTQYF.

The CDR3 sequence: CASSAMGGVINYGYTF. Here the CDR3 DNA reads TGTGCCAGCAGTGCCATGGGCGGAGTGATTAACTATGGCTACACCTTC. The V call is TRBV6-1, the J call TRBJ1-2, with D hard to call. V shed 4 bases and J shed 1 base, with 16 bases lying between them. Looked up from germline, CDR1 is MNHNS and CDR2 is SASEGT. The CDR3 runs 16 residues.

The V call is TRBV4-1, the J call TRBJ2-1; 8 bases line up with TRBD2. CDR1 and CDR2 (germline): MGHRA, YSYEKL. The CDR3 runs 15 residues. V gave up 0 bases and J gave up 13 bases; unmatched junction bases: 11. CDR3 nucleotide sequence: TGCGCCAGCAGCCAAGATCAGTTACGAGCGGGAGTTCAGTTCTTC. It translates to CASSQDQLRAGVQFF.

V gene TRBV4-1 combines with J gene TRBJ2-1, with 7 bases fitting TRBD2. The J segment lost 9 bases and the V segment lost 1 base, leaving 15 bases of the junction unmatched. Germline V gives CDR1 MGHRA, CDR2 YSYEKL. The CDR3 has 17 residues. In DNA form, the CDR3 reads TGCGCCAGCAGCCAAGCCCCAAAGCGGGGAACTTTGAGTGAGCAGTTCTTC. Translation gives CASSQAPKRGTLSEQFF.

This clone was observed a handful of times. The V gene is TRBV6-5, the J gene TRBJ2-7; weak D call: TRBD2 (6 bases). Germline V gives CDR1 MNHEY, CDR2 SVGAGI. Trimming removed 0 bases from V and 2 bases from J, with 11 bases in between. CDR3 length: 15 amino acids. In nucleotides, the CDR3 is TGTGCCAGCAGTTACTCAGGTGGAGGGCCCTACGAGCAGTACTTC. This sequence encodes CASSYSGGGPYEQYF.

This chain joins TRBV6-1 and TRBJ2-7; D is possibly TRBD1 (6 bases). The CDR3 has 13 residues. CDR1 is MNHNS and CDR2 is SASEGT in the germline V gene. V lost 6 bases and J lost 5, with 14 bases in between. In nucleotides, the CDR3 is TGTGCCAGCAGGGGAACAGGGATGAACGAGCAGTACTTC. Translation gives CASRGTGMNEQYF.

This clone was counted only a few times. V gene TRBV25-1 combines with J gene TRBJ2-7, with D maybe TRBD1 (6 bases). CDR1 MGHDK and CDR2 SYGVNS come from the germline V gene. V was cut by 2 bases and J by 3 bases, with 11 bases left in between. The CDR3 totals 14 residues. This chain's CDR3 is CASSESGRGYEQYF. Written as DNA, the CDR3 is TGTGCCAGCAGTGAAAGCGGCAGGGGCTACGAGCAGTACTTC.

The chain links TRBV6-5 to TRBJ1-5, with 7 bases fitting TRBD1. The junction had 10 bases not matched to a gene; V was cut back by 5 bases and J by 6 bases. The CDR3 extends over 15 amino acids. Germline assignment: CDR1 MNHEY and CDR2 SVGAGI. The CDR3 DNA follows: TGTGCCAGCAGTGGGGTGATGACAGGGACTCAGCCCCAGCATTTT. This gives the protein CASSGVMTGTQPQHF.

The chain uses TRBV18 and TRBJ2-1; the match to TRBD2 covers 13 bases. The germline V gene encodes CDR1 KGHSH and CDR2 LQKENI. The CDR3 covers 17 residues. Trimming removed 1 base from V and 0 bases from J; junction bases left unmatched: 0. The CDR3 loop is CASSPRTSGSSYNEQFF. Here the CDR3 DNA reads TGTGCCAGCTCACCACGGACTAGCGGGAGCTCCTACAATGAGCAGTTCTTC.

This clone was found a few times. This sequence joins TRBV6-1 and TRBJ2-7, with D hard to call. This CDR3 region has 11 residues. The germline CDR1 and CDR2 sequences are MNHNS and SASEGT. The V gene lost 5 bases and the J gene lost 4 bases, with 6 bases spanning the gap. CDR3 residues: CASSREYEQYF. The CDR3 coding sequence is TGTGCCAGCAGTCGCGAGTACGAGCAGTACTTC.

The chain links TRBV7-9 to TRBJ2-3; D could derive from TRBD1 or TRBD2 (5 bases each). Trimming stripped 2 bases from V and 4 bases from J, with 22 bases between. Germline loops: CDR1 SEHNR, CDR2 FQNEAQ (reference sequence). CDR3 length: 18 residues. The CDR3 DNA reads TGTGCCAGCAGCTTATTCTCGTCTTTTCCTAGCAGGGCAGATACGCAGTATTTT. This codes for CASSLFSSFPSRADTQYF.

V usage is TRBV28 and J usage is TRBJ2-7; D not resolved. Germline CDR1 is MDHEN and CDR2 is SYDVKM. Trimming took off 2 bases at V and 3 bases at J, with 5 bases between the two ends. The CDR3 contains 12 residues. The CDR3 nucleotides read TGTGCCAGCAGTTTACCCAACTACGAGCAGTACTTC. The encoded protein is CASSLPNYEQYF.

The rearrangement links TRBV5-1 to TRBJ2-7; tentative D call: TRBD2 (5 bases). Trimming left V 3 bases short and J 6 bases short, with 19 bases between. CDR1 is SGHRS, CDR2 YFSETQ, per germline. This CDR3 spans 15 amino acids. This CDR3 reads CASSSGLLVRAEQYF. In DNA, the CDR3 is TGCGCCAGCAGCTCAGGACTCCTTGTGAGGGCCGAGCAGTACTTC. The full variable domain, its missing parts supplied by reference TRBV5-1 and TRBJ2-7, is KAGVTQTPRYLIKTRGQQVTLSCSPISGHRSVSWYQQTPGQGLQFLFEYFSETQRNKGNFPGRFSGRQFSNSRSEMNVSTLELGDSALYLCASSSGLLVRAEQYFGPGTRLTVT.

This clone has more than one count but fewer than ten. The chain combines TRBV9 with TRBJ2-3; D is possibly TRBD1 (6 bases). The CDR3 is 15 residues long. Germline V gene data show CDR1 as SGDLS and CDR2 as YYNGEE. V was shortened by 4 bases and J by 0 bases, with 12 bases between the two germline ends. The CDR3 sequence is CASSKSGESTDTQYF. The CDR3 DNA follows: TGTGCCAGCAGCAAATCAGGGGAGAGCACAGATACGCAGTATTTT.

The V call is TRBV5-1, the J call TRBJ2-1; 7 bases fit TRBD1. The CDR3 consists of 15 residues. Looked up from germline, CDR1 is SGHRS and CDR2 is YFSETQ. The V and J ends lost 4 bases and 0 bases, in that order; junction bases with no gene match: 4. CDR3 DNA: TGCGCCAGCAGCCGACAGGGCCTCTCCTACAATGAGCAGTTCTTC. Its translation: CASSRQGLSYNEQFF.

The chain employs TRBV19 and TRBJ2-2, with D uncertain. The CDR3 is 15 residues long. Germline values: CDR1 LNHDA, CDR2 SQIVND (reference sequence). Trimming left V 3 bases short and J 2 bases short, with 10 bases between. The CDR3 loop reads CASSIPRINTGELFF. The CDR3 coding sequence is TGTGCCAGTAGTATCCCCCGTATCAACACCGGGGAGCTGTTTTTT. The variable domain in full, with the rest retrieved from reference TRBV19 and TRBJ2-2, is DGGITQSPKYLFRKEGQNVTLSCEQNLNHDAMYWYRQDPGQGLRLIYYSQIVNDFQKGDIAEGYSVSREKKESFPLTVTSAQKNPTAFYLCASSIPRINTGELFFGEGSRLTVL.

This clone was counted between two and nine times. V usage is TRBV10-1 and J usage is TRBJ1-2; no clear D gene. CDR3 length equals 15 residues. Per germline, CDR1 WNHNN and CDR2 SYGVQD (reference sequence). The V gene lost 3 bases and the J gene lost 9 bases, with 20 bases spanning the gap. The CDR3 spells CASSELRSGPRSYTF. The CDR3 DNA is TGCGCCAGCAGTGAATTGCGGAGTGGGCCGAGGAGCTACACCTTC.